This T cell receptor (beta chain) emerged from a study of identical twins. Whole-study results and caveats: Cord blood's abundant beta clonotypes had fewer insertions, unlike memory repertoires. The study based its conclusions on cross-sectional statistical analysis and did not follow the same donors.

One entry per CDR3 protein results from TCRdb running MiXCR on the 5' RACE reads. The table lists roughly 770,000 distinct CDR3 sequences, 18% of them singletons. V gave up 7 bases and J gave up 1 base, with 7 bases separating them. The germline CDR1 and CDR2 sequences are SEHNR and FQNEAQ (reference sequence). This CDR3 has 12 amino acids. This clonotype was counted only a few times. Its antigen remains unidentified. A further study also used this sample, focusing on T cells expressing NK-cell markers. That publication notes: The sequencing cohort of eight donors included seven HCMV-seropositive individuals and one seronegative individual.

This receptor was obtained from a woman between 18 and 30 years old in good health. The V gene is TRBV7-9, the J gene TRBJ1-1; D uncertain. Sequencing was performed on PBMCs. Here the CDR3 DNA reads TGTGCCAGCATCCGGGAGAACACTGAAGCTTTCTTT. It encodes CASIRENTEAFF.